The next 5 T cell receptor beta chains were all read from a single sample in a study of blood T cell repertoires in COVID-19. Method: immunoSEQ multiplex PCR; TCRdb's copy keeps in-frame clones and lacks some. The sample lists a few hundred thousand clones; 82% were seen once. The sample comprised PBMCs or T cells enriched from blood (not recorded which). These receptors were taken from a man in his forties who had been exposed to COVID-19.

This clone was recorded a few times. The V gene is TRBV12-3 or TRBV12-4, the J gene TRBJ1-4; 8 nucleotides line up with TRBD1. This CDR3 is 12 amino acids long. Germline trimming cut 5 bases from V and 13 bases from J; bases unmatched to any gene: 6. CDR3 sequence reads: CASSPGQGRLFF. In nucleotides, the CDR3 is TGTGCCAGCAGTCCCGGACAGGGAAGACTGTTTTTT.

The CDR3 loop is CASSPAGGEQYF. The CDR3 nucleotides are TGTGCCAGCAGCCCGGCGGGGGGCGAGCAGTACTTC. The chain is built from TRBV12-3 or TRBV12-4 and TRBJ2-7; 8 bases map to TRBD2. The CDR3 covers 12 residues. J lost 6 bases, V lost 6 bases, and 4 bases had no gene match.

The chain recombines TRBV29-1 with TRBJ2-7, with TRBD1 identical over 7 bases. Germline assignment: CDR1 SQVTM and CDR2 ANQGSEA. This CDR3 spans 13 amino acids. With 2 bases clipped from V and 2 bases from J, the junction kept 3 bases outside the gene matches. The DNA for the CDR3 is TGCAGCGTTGAATCAGGGGGAACCTACGAGCAGTACTTC. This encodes CSVESGGTYEQYF.

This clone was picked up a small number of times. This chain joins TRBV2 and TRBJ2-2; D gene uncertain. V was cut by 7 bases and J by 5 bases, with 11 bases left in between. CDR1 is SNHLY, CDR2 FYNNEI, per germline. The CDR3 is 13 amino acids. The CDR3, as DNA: TGTGCCAGCACACCGGGTTGGACCGGGGAGCTGTTTTTT. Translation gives CASTPGWTGELFF.

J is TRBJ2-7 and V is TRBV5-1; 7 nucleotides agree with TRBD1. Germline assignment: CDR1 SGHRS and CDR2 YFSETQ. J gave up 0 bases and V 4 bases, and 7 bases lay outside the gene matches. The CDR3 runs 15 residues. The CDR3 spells CASSRTGDNSYEQYF. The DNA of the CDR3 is TGCGCCAGCAGCCGCACAGGGGACAACTCCTACGAGCAGTACTTC. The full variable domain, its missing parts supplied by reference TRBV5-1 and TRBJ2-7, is KAGVTQTPRYLIKTRGQQVTLSCSPISGHRSVSWYQQTPGQGLQFLFEYFSETQRNKGNFPGRFSGRQFSNSRSEMNVSTLELGDSALYLCASSRTGDNSYEQYFGPGTRLTVT.